The present T cell receptor (beta chain) was sequenced within a study of blood T cell repertoires in COVID-19. CDR1 and CDR2 from the germline V gene are SGHDN and FVKESK. V dropped 1 base and J dropped 5 bases, with 15 bases sitting between them. This CDR3 spans 15 amino acids. Data came from immunoSEQ multiplex PCR; TCRdb stores just in-frame clones and leaves some out. This sample has about 150,000 clones, with approximately 80% found just once. This sequence joins TRBV14 and TRBJ2-7; no reliable D call. The sequence was obtained from a man in his sixties or seventies who had been exposed to COVID-19. The source material was PBMCs or T cells enriched from blood (not recorded which). CDR3 loop: CASSQVAFGYHEQYF. The CDR3 region has the DNA TGTGCCAGCAGCCAAGTTGCATTCGGTTACCACGAGCAGTACTTC.